This is a list of T cell receptor beta chains from one sample in a study of blood T cells in healthy people across ages. Each CDR3 protein gets one entry after TCRdb re-called the 5' RACE reads with MiXCR. The sample has about 1,600,000 distinct CDR3 sequences; 42% are singletons. Specimen: blood. These receptors were collected from a woman between 18 and 30 years old in good health. The conserved cysteine and the conserved F or W are not part of the CDR3 here.

V gene	J gene	CDR3 protein
TRBV18	NA	ASSRQDYEQY
TRBV28	TRBJ2-4	ASSRSILRGLTKNIQY
TRBV6-1	TRBJ2-5	ASSEFYGQGKLRY
TRBV30	TRBJ1-2	AWSRVTGANYGYT
TRBV28	TRBJ2-5	ASSSPGQGRYQETQY
TRBV5-1	TRBJ2-6	ASSKRQGVSGANVLT
TRBV20-1	TRBJ1-2	SAVLRTVDYGYT
TRBV29-1	TRBJ1-2	SDRTGGYGYT
TRBV7-8	TRBJ2-7	ASSLVGGAGLEQY
TRBV5-1	TRBJ2-5	ASGEMSGGQETQY
TRBV20-1	TRBJ2-1	SAKGGNEQF
TRBV20-1	TRBJ2-7	SAGRRHEQY
TRBV6-1	TRBJ2-2	ATRELF
TRBV15	TRBJ2-7	ATSKGQGFSYEQY
TRBV10-3	TRBJ1-2	TISEGARDGYT
TRBV5-1	TRBJ2-2	ASSLDTGTGELF
TRBV20-1	TRBJ2-2	SAIELARGTGELF
TRBV2	TRBJ2-5	ASSKDREETQY
TRBV11-2	TRBJ1-2	ASSLRGLANYGYT
TRBV9	TRBJ2-7	ASSVYSYNEQY
TRBV28	TRBJ1-6	ASRRTDPNSPLH
TRBV7-2	NA	ASSLVATQETQF
TRBV6-4	TRBJ2-1	ASSDSAGGPGNEQF
TRBV15	TRBJ2-2	ATSREGLADTGELF
TRBV7-6	TRBJ2-5	ASSLLGNQETQY
TRBV20-1	TRBJ1-2	SAPGQGGYT
TRBV2	TRBJ2-2	ASCLGLGELF